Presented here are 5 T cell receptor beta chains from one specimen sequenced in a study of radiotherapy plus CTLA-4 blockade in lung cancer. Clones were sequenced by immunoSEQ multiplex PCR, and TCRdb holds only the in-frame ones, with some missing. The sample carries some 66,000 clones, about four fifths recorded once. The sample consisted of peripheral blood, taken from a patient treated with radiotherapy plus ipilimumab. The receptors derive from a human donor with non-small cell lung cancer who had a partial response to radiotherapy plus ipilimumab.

CDR3: CASSLSESEQYF. The CDR3 DNA reads TGTGCCAGCAGTTTATCAGAATCCGAGCAGTACTTC. The genes are TRBV28 and TRBJ2-7; D is unclear. Per the germline V gene, CDR1 is MDHEN and CDR2 is SYDVKM. V lost 1 base, J lost 6 bases, and 7 bases lay in between. The CDR3 runs to 12 residues.

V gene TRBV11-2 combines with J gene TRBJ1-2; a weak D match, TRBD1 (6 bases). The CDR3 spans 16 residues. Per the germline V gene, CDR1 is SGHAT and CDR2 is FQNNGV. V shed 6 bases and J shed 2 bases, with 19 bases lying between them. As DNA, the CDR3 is TGTGCCAGCAGTCCGAACCGGGACACCAGGAACTATGGCTACACCTTC. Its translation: CASSPNRDTRNYGYTF. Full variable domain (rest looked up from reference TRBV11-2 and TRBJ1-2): EAGVAQSPRYKIIEKRQSVAFWCNPISGHATLYWYQQILGQGPKLLIQFQNNGVVDDSQLPKDRFSAERLKGVDSTLKIQPAKLEDSAVYLCASSPNRDTRNYGYTFGSGTRLTVV.

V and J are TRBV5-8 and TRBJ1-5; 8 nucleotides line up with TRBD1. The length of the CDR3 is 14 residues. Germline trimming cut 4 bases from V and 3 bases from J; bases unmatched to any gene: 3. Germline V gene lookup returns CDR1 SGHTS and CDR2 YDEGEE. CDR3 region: CASSRDRPNQPQHF. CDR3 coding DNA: TGTGCCAGCAGCCGGGACAGGCCCAATCAGCCCCAGCATTTT.

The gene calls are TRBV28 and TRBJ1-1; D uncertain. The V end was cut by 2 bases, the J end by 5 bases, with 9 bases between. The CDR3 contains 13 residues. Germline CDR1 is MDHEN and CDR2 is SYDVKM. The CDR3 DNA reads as TGTGCCAGCAGTTTAGGCCCCAGGACTGAAGCTTTCTTT. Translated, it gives CASSLGPRTEAFF.

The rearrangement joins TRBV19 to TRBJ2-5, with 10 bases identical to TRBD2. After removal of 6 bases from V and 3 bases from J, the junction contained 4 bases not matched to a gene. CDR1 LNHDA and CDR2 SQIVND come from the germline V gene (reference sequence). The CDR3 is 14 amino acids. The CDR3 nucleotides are TGTGCCAGTAGCGGACTAGCGGTTAAAGAGACCCAGTACTTC. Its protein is CASSGLAVKETQYF. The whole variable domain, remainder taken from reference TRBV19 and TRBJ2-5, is DGGITQSPKYLFRKEGQNVTLSCEQNLNHDAMYWYRQDPGQGLRLIYYSQIVNDFQKGDIAEGYSVSREKKESFPLTVTSAQKNPTAFYLCASSGLAVKETQYFGPGTRLLVL.